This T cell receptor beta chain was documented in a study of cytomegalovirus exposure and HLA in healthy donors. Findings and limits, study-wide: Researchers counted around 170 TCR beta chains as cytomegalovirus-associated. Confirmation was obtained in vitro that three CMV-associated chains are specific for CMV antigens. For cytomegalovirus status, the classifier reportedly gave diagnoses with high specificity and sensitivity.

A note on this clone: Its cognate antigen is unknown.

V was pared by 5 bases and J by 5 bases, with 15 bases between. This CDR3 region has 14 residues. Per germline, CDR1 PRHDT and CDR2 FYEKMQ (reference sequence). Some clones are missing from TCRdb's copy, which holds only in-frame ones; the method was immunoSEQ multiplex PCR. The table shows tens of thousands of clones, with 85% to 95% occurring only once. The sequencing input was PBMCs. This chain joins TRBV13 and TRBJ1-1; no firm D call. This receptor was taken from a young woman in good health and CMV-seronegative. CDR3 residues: CASSERSTWTEAFF. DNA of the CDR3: TGTGCCAGCAGCGAGCGTAGTACATGGACTGAAGCTTTCTTT.